These T cell receptor beta chains were read from a single sample in a study of metastatic and nonmetastatic thyroid tumors. TCRdb re-analyzed the PCR reads through MiXCR. The sample holds 25,000 to 35,000 clones; around 25% are singletons and the top ten take 7% to 10%. Sample: blood. The receptors come from a female donor with papillary thyroid cancer or a benign thyroid nodule (not recorded which). Some clones in this sample may be carry-over from other donors' samples. CDR3s include the opening cysteine and the closing phenylalanine or tryptophan. The D gene is left open where the match is weak. Clone size is stated in some rows and not others, as once, few, many or a class when expanded.

CDR3	J	size	V	D
CASSEHRGFNTEAFF	TRBJ1-1	many	TRBV11-3	TRBD1
CSANRRTGGITEAFF	TRBJ1-1	many	TRBV20-1	TRBD1
CASSPLPGLAGVQRSYEQYF	TRBJ2-7	many	TRBV3-1	TRBD2
CASTPLGVGDTQYF	TRBJ2-3	-	TRBV6-2/TRBV6-3	-
CASSEFRFFADTQYF	TRBJ2-3	many	TRBV25-1	-
CASRDLNTGELFF	TRBJ2-2	many	TRBV18	-
CSARRLTSGGPGTGELFF	TRBJ2-2	-	TRBV20-1	TRBD2
CASSLRAYEQYF	TRBJ2-7	many	TRBV11-3	-
CSVEQMNTEAFF	TRBJ1-1	many	TRBV29-1	-
CASGVATSTDTQYF	TRBJ2-3	many	TRBV11-1	-
CASSYPFDSGELFF	TRBJ2-2	many	TRBV6-2/TRBV6-3	-
CASKLNKGTPQETQYF	TRBJ2-5	many	TRBV19	-
CAWSLLAGTHNEQFF	TRBJ2-1	-	TRBV30	TRBD2
CASSNRAVAGPIFHDTQYF	TRBJ2-3	many	TRBV19	TRBD2
CASSPRTGITFF	TRBJ2-1	-	TRBV6-1	TRBD1
CATRWTSGASEQFF	TRBJ2-1	-	TRBV15	TRBD2
CASSLGTGLFF	TRBJ2-1	many	TRBV7-9	TRBD1
CASSQDWASGRAATKNIQYF	TRBJ2-4	many	TRBV4-1	TRBD2
CASSQGTSPQETQYF	TRBJ2-5	many	TRBV4-2	TRBD2
CSAPPNGAYEQYF	TRBJ2-7	-	TRBV20-1	-